This T cell receptor (beta chain) emerged from a study of technical replicates of blood from a few donors. Sequencing used immunoSEQ multiplex PCR; TCRdb keeps in-frame clones, though not all of them. The sample holds about 97,000 clones; around 96% are singletons and the top ten take 0.33%. The sequencing sample was made of T cells isolated from PBMCs. The source of this sequence is a human donor in good health.

The CDR3: CAISEWGRVETQYF. CDR3 bases: TGTGCCATCAGTGAATGGGGGAGGGTAGAGACCCAGTACTTC. The chain links TRBV10-3 to TRBJ2-5, with 7 bases aligning to TRBD2. The ends lost 3 bases at V and 4 bases at J; junction bases unmatched: 5. The CDR3 covers 14 residues. Germline CDR1 and CDR2: ENHRY and SYGVKD.